Listed below are T cell receptor beta chains from one sample, sequenced in a study of T cell responses to AZD1222 COVID-19 vaccine. Sequencing used immunoSEQ multiplex PCR; TCRdb keeps in-frame clones, though not all of them. The repertoire consists of 150,000 to 200,000 clones, with approximately 90% occurring once and the leading ten covering 5% to 7.5%. The sample here was peripheral blood, taken on day 0 of AZD1222 vaccination. The origin of the receptors is an adult in good health. Each CDR3 is given with its conserved first and last residue. The D gene is left open where the match is weak. Rows give clone size only sometimes, using once, few, many, or a class for an expanded clone.

V	J	D	size	CDR3	DNA
TRBV2	TRBJ1-5	.	.	CASRRESGDNQPQHF	TGTGCCAGCAGACGTGAGTCAGGGGACAATCAGCCCCAGCATTTT
TRBV20-1	TRBJ2-5	.	.	CSASRPSVRSETQYF	TGCAGTGCTAGTCGCCCGTCTGTCAGAAGCGAGACCCAGTACTTC
TRBV9	TRBJ1-4	TRBD1	.	CASSVVTGESGKLFF	TGTGCCAGCAGCGTAGTTACAGGGGAATCTGGAAAACTGTTTTTT
TRBV27	TRBJ2-4	.	.	CASSLAGRENIQYF	TGTGCCAGCAGTTTAGCGGGGCGGGAAAACATTCAGTACTTC
TRBV2	TRBJ2-1	TRBD2	.	CASSESSGSFNNEQFF	TGTGCCAGCAGTGAAAGTAGCGGGAGTTTCAACAATGAGCAGTTCTTC
TRBV11-3	TRBJ2-1	TRBD2	.	CASSWTTSGGLSYNEQFF	TGTGCCAGCAGCTGGACAACTAGCGGGGGACTCTCCTACAATGAGCAGTTCTTC
TRBV7-2	TRBJ1-2	.	.	CASSPPNYGYTF	TGTGCCAGCAGCCCTCCAAACTATGGCTACACCTTC
TRBV19	TRBJ2-6	TRBD1	.	CASSIGRTGKDVLTF	TGTGCCAGTAGTATAGGCAGGACAGGGAAGGACGTCCTGACTTTC
TRBV4-1	TRBJ2-3	.	.	CASSLGDTQYF	TGCGCCAGCAGCCTTGGGGATACGCAGTATTTT
TRBV11-2	TRBJ1-1	TRBD1	.	CASSQQGGSGTEAFF	TGTGCCAGCAGCCAACAGGGGGGCAGCGGGACTGAAGCTTTCTTT
TRBV19	TRBJ1-1	TRBD1	.	CASETAGQGYTEAFF	TGTGCCAGTGAAACTGCCGGACAGGGGTACACTGAAGCTTTCTTT
TRBV28	TRBJ2-3	TRBD2	.	CASSSQTRGGSGADTQYF	TGTGCCAGCAGCAGCCAAACCCGTGGGGGGAGCGGGGCAGATACGCAGTATTTT
TRBV5-1	TRBJ2-3	TRBD1	.	CASSLDRGLTDTQYF	TGCGCCAGCAGCTTGGACAGGGGGCTGACAGATACGCAGTATTTT
TRBV28	TRBJ1-2	.	.	CASSPPLRYYGYTF	TGTGCCAGCAGCCCCCCCCTTCGGTACTATGGCTACACCTTC
TRBV5-1	TRBJ2-3	.	once	CASSATGTFTDTQYF	TGCGCCAGCAGCGCCACAGGGACGTTCACAGATACGCAGTATTTT
TRBV18	TRBJ1-2	TRBD1	.	CASSPPRAGQGTRYTF	TGTGCCAGCTCACCACCCAGAGCGGGACAGGGTACTCGCTACACCTTC
TRBV6-1	TRBJ1-6	.	.	CASSEAQRNSPLHF	TGTGCCAGCAGTGAAGCCCAGCGGAATTCACCCCTCCACTTT
TRBV7-9	TRBJ1-6	.	few	CASSFPGSSPLHF	TGTGCCAGCAGCTTCCCAGGGAGTTCACCCCTCCACTTT
TRBV19	TRBJ2-3	TRBD2	.	CASSITSGTDTQYF	TGTGCCAGTAGTATAACTAGCGGGACAGATACGCAGTATTTT
TRBV5-6	TRBJ2-7	.	.	CASSLRLYEQYF	TGTGCCAGCAGCTTGAGACTCTACGAGCAGTACTTC
TRBV12-3/TRBV12-4	TRBJ1-3	.	.	CASSLGLGNTIYF	TGTGCCAGCAGTTTAGGACTTGGAAACACCATATATTTT
TRBV28	TRBJ1-2	.	.	CASSSIGPINYGYTF	TGTGCCAGCAGTTCCATCGGACCCATTAACTATGGCTACACCTTC
TRBV18	TRBJ1-2	.	.	CASSETTDYVVGYTF	TGTGCCAGCTCAGAAACGACCGATTATGTCGTTGGCTACACCTTC
TRBV5-1	TRBJ1-2	TRBD1	.	CASRSRLNRGHGYTF	TGCGCCAGCCGGTCCCGCCTTAACAGGGGCCATGGCTACACCTTC
TRBV2	TRBJ2-3	.	.	CASSQRTSKDTQYF	TGTGCCAGCAGTCAGCGGACTTCTAAGGATACGCAGTATTTT
TRBV3-1/TRBV3-2	TRBJ2-3	TRBD2	.	CASSQDRTGYASGGVKDTQYF	TGTGCCAGCAGCCAAGATAGGACCGGGTATGCAAGCGGGGGAGTTAAAGATACGCAGTATTTT
TRBV5-8	TRBJ1-5	TRBD1	.	CASSPMLGTGVNQPQHF	TGTGCCAGCAGCCCAATGCTCGGGACAGGAGTCAATCAGCCCCAGCATTTT
TRBV19	TRBJ1-1	.	.	CASSINSLYTEAFF	TGTGCCAGTAGTATTAACTCTTTGTACACTGAAGCTTTCTTT